The clone carrying this T cell receptor beta chain was observed a single time. Its antigen is not identified. The sample is drawn from a study of vaccination effects on CD4 cells after COVID-19. Study context: Sample donation by two convalescent patients took place 16 days and one week before vaccination.

V lost 5 bases and J lost 1, with 14 bases in between. Per germline, CDR1 MNHEY and CDR2 SVGAGI. This CDR3 region has 15 residues. The table came from immunoSEQ multiplex PCR; TCRdb's copy has only in-frame clones and leaves some out. The sample comprises tens of thousands of clones, roughly 73% of which are singletons, and about 35% rests with the top ten. Viral peptide pool expansion of antigen-specific CD4+ T cells preceded sequencing in the ViraFEST assay. Having been cultured for around ten days, the cells underwent CD4+ T cell isolation. SARS-CoV-2 infection was confirmed by PCR in the person between March and December 2020. For each well, two million PBMC were cultured with 10 IU/ml IL-2 and roughly 9.8 ug/ml peptides.

The sequencing here drew on CD4+ T cells from PBMCs cultured with a peptide pool, taken before COVID-19 vaccination. The chain recombines TRBV6-5 with TRBJ1-1; TRBD1 is a possible D gene (6 bases). This TCR was sampled from a human donor who had a prior SARS-CoV-2 infection. For the CDR3, the DNA is TGTGCCAGCAGTCCCCCCCCGACAGGGAACACTGAAGCTTTCTTT. Translation gives CASSPPPTGNTEAFF.